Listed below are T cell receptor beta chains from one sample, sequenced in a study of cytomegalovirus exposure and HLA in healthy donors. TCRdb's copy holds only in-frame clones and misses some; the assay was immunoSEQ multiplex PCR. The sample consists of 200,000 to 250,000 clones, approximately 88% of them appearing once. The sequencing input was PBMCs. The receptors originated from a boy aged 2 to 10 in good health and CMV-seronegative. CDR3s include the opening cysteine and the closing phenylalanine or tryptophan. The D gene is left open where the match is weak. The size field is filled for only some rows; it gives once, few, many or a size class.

TGTGCCAGCAGTACAGGGAATGGCTACACCTTC	CASSTGNGYTF	.	TRBV6-1	TRBJ1-2	.
TGTGCCAGCGGACTAGCGGACCACTACGAGCAGTACTTC	CASGLADHYEQYF	TRBD2	TRBV2	TRBJ2-7	.
TGTGCCAGCACAAAATCAACCGTCGAGTATGGCTACACCTTC	CASTKSTVEYGYTF	.	TRBV7-9	TRBJ1-2	.
TGTGCCAGCAGCGTAGCTAGCGCCTCCTACAATGAGCAGTTCTTC	CASSVASASYNEQFF	.	TRBV9	TRBJ2-1	.
TGTGCCATCAGTGAGCCAGGGGGGTATGGCTACACCTTC	CAISEPGGYGYTF	TRBD1	TRBV10-3	TRBJ1-2	.
TGTGCCTGGAGTGTAGGCGGGGGATCTGACGAGCAGTACTTC	CAWSVGGGSDEQYF	TRBD2	TRBV30	TRBJ2-7	.
TGTGCCAGTAGTATATTCGGGGAGAGCAATGAGCAGTTCTTC	CASSIFGESNEQFF	.	TRBV19	TRBJ2-1	.
TGTGCCAGCAGCTTAGGAGCAGGGGCGTACACTGAAGCTTTCTTT	CASSLGAGAYTEAFF	.	TRBV7-3	TRBJ1-1	.
TGTGCCAGCAGCTTGGGGGCAGAAGAAAAACTGTTTTTT	CASSLGAEEKLFF	.	TRBV5-4	TRBJ1-4	once
TGTGCCAGTTCCCAGGGGGCAGAGGGACAGCCCCAGCATTTT	CASSQGAEGQPQHF	TRBD1	TRBV19	TRBJ1-5	.
TGCGCCAGCGACGAGGGGGATGAGCAGTTCTTC	CASDEGDEQFF	.	TRBV5-1	TRBJ2-1	.
TGTGCCAGCAGCCGCGGGACGGCCGGCACCGGGGAGCTGTTTTTT	CASSRGTAGTGELFF	.	TRBV13	TRBJ2-2	.
TGTGCCAGCAGCCAGACCGAAGGACAGGGGGTATTGGGGGGCACTGAAGCTTTCTTT	CASSQTEGQGVLGGTEAFF	TRBD1	TRBV4-2	TRBJ1-1	.
TGCGCCAGCAGCCTAAGGACAGGGCACCAAGAGACCCAGTACTTC	CASSLRTGHQETQYF	TRBD1	TRBV5-1	TRBJ2-5	once
TGTGCCATCAGTGAGGGGGCCGAGACCCAGTACTTC	CAISEGAETQYF	.	TRBV10-3	TRBJ2-5	.
TGTGCCAGCAGCCCCAGCCCCACAGCCGGTGGAAACACCATATATTTT	CASSPSPTAGGNTIYF	.	TRBV9	TRBJ1-3	.
TGTGCCAGCAGCGTGGGACAGGGGCTGGGTGAGCAGTTCTTC	CASSVGQGLGEQFF	TRBD1	TRBV9	TRBJ2-1	.
TGTGCCAGTAGCCCCGGGACAGGGGCTTACGAGCAGTACTTC	CASSPGTGAYEQYF	TRBD1	TRBV19	TRBJ2-7	.
TGTGCCAGCACTCGGGAGGCCAATCAGCCCCAGCATTTT	CASTREANQPQHF	.	TRBV2	TRBJ1-5	.
TGCAGCGTCGGGACAGATACGCAGTATTTT	CSVGTDTQYF	.	TRBV29-1	TRBJ2-3	.